The source of this T cell receptor (beta chain) is a study of blood T cells in healthy people across ages. A single count supports this clonotype. CDR1 SEHNR and CDR2 FQNEAQ come from the germline V gene (reference sequence). The CDR3 has 14 amino acids. V was clipped by 3 bases and J by 6 bases; unmatched bases: 8. It was with a sample-barcoded 5' primer and a J-beta primer mix that a second PCR of about 6 to 12 cycles was run. Each CDR3 protein gets one entry after TCRdb re-called the 5' RACE reads with MiXCR. This sample has 750,000 to 950,000 distinct CDR3 sequences, with roughly 24% found just once. The data also belong to a second study, concerning T cells of mothers and their children.

Sequenced material: blood. This chain links TRBV7-9 with TRBJ2-7; 7 bases fit TRBD2. This clonotype originated in a boy younger than 18 in good health. This CDR3 is CASSLPGTTSEQYF. In DNA, the CDR3 is TGTGCCAGCAGCTTGCCCGGGACTACGTCCGAGCAGTACTTC.